These 30 T cell receptor beta chains originate from one sample sequenced in a study of Tregs in tolerant kidney transplant recipients. Profiled with immunoSEQ multiplex PCR; TCRdb holds only in-frame clones, not every one. The data show about 110,000 clones, 90% seen once. Sample: CD4+ T cells from blood, taken before the transplant. Receptor source: a human donor who received a combined kidney and bone marrow transplant.

This clone turned up a few times. The chain recombines TRBV19 with TRBJ1-3; maybe TRBD1 (5 bases). The germline V gene encodes CDR1 LNHDA and CDR2 SQIVND (reference sequence). The V end was cut by 10 bases, the J end by 7 bases, with 20 bases between. CDR3 size: 14 residues. The CDR3 coding sequence is TGTGCCACGGTACCCGACAGCTTGTTGAACACCATATATTTT. This gives the protein CATVPDSLLNTIYF.

The V and J genes are TRBV20-1 and TRBJ2-5; D not certain. The CDR3 is 10 amino acids. The V end lost 4 bases, the J end lost 2 bases, and 2 bases lay between the germline ends. Germline CDR1 reads DFQATT; CDR2 reads SNEGSKA (reference sequence). The CDR3 protein is CSATQETQYF. The CDR3, as DNA: TGCAGTGCTACTCAAGAGACCCAGTACTTC.

The chain carries TRBV25-1 and TRBJ2-3; 10 bases fit TRBD2. This CDR3 contains 16 residues. Trimming at V came to 7 bases and at J to 3 bases, leaving 10 bases not matched to a gene. Germline assignment: CDR1 MGHDK and CDR2 SYGVNS. The CDR3 sequence is CASMEREGRATDTQYF. DNA for the CDR3: TGTGCCAGCATGGAGCGGGAGGGCCGGGCGACAGATACGCAGTATTTT.

Here the CDR3 reads CASSETGSKKNNEQFF. For the CDR3, the DNA is TGTGCCAGCAGTGAAACCGGGTCCAAAAAAAACAATGAGCAGTTCTTC. J is TRBJ2-1 and V is TRBV6-1; D remains ambiguous. Germline V gene sequence: CDR1 MNHNS, CDR2 SASEGT. CDR3 length: 16 residues. The germline V and J ends were trimmed by 2 bases and 5 bases, with 16 bases remaining between them.

The gene calls are TRBV4-1 and TRBJ2-7; possibly TRBD1 for D (6 bases). CDR1 and CDR2 from the germline V gene are MGHRA and YSYEKL. With 4 bases removed from V and 5 bases from J, the gap between germline ends came to 21 bases. This CDR3 contains 16 residues. CDR3 protein: CASSRVRGGSVDEQYF. CDR3 DNA sequence: TGCGCCAGCAGCCGCGTCCGTGGGGGCAGTGTCGACGAGCAGTACTTC.

This rearrangement joins TRBV5-5 to TRBJ2-1; D gene uncertain. The CDR3 runs 15 residues. V lost 0 bases and J 9 bases, leaving 16 bases between the germline ends. CDR1 is SGHKS and CDR2 is YYEKEE in the germline V gene (reference sequence). CDR3: CASSLEYLTMGEQFF. CDR3 DNA: TGTGCCAGCAGCTTGGAGTATTTGACAATGGGTGAGCAGTTCTTC.

The chain carries TRBV2 and TRBJ2-7; possible D gene TRBD2, 6 bases. The ends were cut back, 9 bases at V and 0 bases at J, with 12 bases in the middle. The germline V gene has CDR1 SNHLY and CDR2 FYNNEI. The CDR3 consists of 13 residues. The CDR3 region has the DNA TGTGCCAGTAAAGCGGGCGTCTCCTACGAGCAGTACTTC. This translates into CASKAGVSYEQYF. Full variable domain (missing parts from reference TRBV2 and TRBJ2-7): EPEVTQTPSHQVTQMGQEVILRCVPISNHLYFYWYRQILGQKVEFLVSFYNNEISEKSEIFDDQFSVERPDGSNFTLKIRSTKLEDSAMYFCASKAGVSYEQYFGPGTRLTVT.

The chain has TRBV5-4 and TRBJ1-1; possible D gene TRBD1, 5 bases. This CDR3 comprises 16 residues. Germline V CDR1 and CDR2: SGHNT, YYREEE (reference sequence). The ends were cut back, 4 bases at V and 7 bases at J, with 23 bases in the middle. The CDR3 bases are TGTGCCAGCAGCCTACGTCGGGCAGGGTGGGGGGTTGAAGCTTTCTTT. Translation: CASSLRRAGWGVEAFF.

The rearrangement joins TRBV15 to TRBJ2-7; 11 bases fit TRBD2. Trimming cost V 7 bases and J 2 bases; bases outside gene matches: 13. The CDR3 contains 17 residues. Germline CDR1 reads LNHNV; CDR2 reads YYDKDF (reference sequence). The CDR3 region is CATTTPATSGIPYEQYF. CDR3 DNA sequence: TGTGCCACCACCACCCCCGCGACTAGCGGGATACCCTACGAGCAGTACTTC.

The rearrangement links TRBV9 to TRBJ2-3, with 7 bases fitting TRBD1. The V gene's germline CDR1 is SGDLS and CDR2 YYNGEE. This CDR3 is built from 16 residues. Losses at the gene ends were 3 bases for V and 2 bases for J; bases not matched to a gene: 9. CDR3 region: CASSARDSPITDTQYF. CDR3 DNA: TGTGCCAGCAGCGCCAGGGACAGCCCTATCACAGATACGCAGTATTTT.

V and J are TRBV29-1 and TRBJ1-1, with D maybe TRBD1 (6 bases). The V gene lost 4 bases and the J gene lost 4 bases, with 16 bases spanning the gap. The CDR3 extends over 14 amino acids. CDR1 and CDR2 from the germline V gene are SQVTM and ANQGSEA. CDR3 loop: CSVAPLRGGTEAFF. The DNA of the CDR3 is TGCAGCGTTGCCCCTCTTAGGGGGGGCACTGAAGCTTTCTTT.

The chain recombines TRBV5-5 with TRBJ2-7; 7 positions agree with TRBD1. The CDR3 spans 14 residues. Trimming took 3 bases from V and 1 from J; bases not matched to a gene: 4. Germline V CDR1 and CDR2: SGHKS, YYEKEE (reference sequence). CDR3 in DNA: TGTGCCAGCAGCTGGGACAGCGGATCCTACGAGCAGTACTTC. Amino acids: CASSWDSGSYEQYF. Full variable domain (rest looked up from reference TRBV5-5 and TRBJ2-7): DAGVTQSPTHLIKTRGQQVTLRCSPISGHKSVSWYQQVLGQGPQFIFQYYEKEERGRGNFPDRFSARQFPNYSSELNVNALLLGDSALYLCASSWDSGSYEQYFGPGTRLTVT.

This CDR3 reads CASSEGDSSYEQYF. The CDR3 DNA is TGTGCCAGCAGTGAAGGGGACAGCTCCTACGAGCAGTACTTC. The chain recombines TRBV6-1 with TRBJ2-7, with 7 bases lining up with TRBD1. This CDR3 has 14 amino acids. CDR1 and CDR2 from the germline V gene are MNHNS and SASEGT. After removal of 1 base from V and 0 bases from J, the junction contained 0 bases not matched to a gene.

This chain uses TRBV7-2 with TRBJ2-1; D not resolved. Germline V gives CDR1 SGHTA, CDR2 FQGNSA. This CDR3 has 13 amino acids. Deletions cut 1 base from V and 9 bases from J, with 10 bases between. The CDR3 DNA is TGTGCCAGCAGCTTAGTTGGTAGCTCTGAGCAGTTCTTC. As protein: CASSLVGSSEQFF. Full variable domain (outside the CDR3, taken from reference TRBV7-2 and TRBJ2-1): GAGVSQSPSNKVTEKGKDVELRCDPISGHTALYWYRQSLGQGLEFLIYFQGNSAPDKSGLPSDRFSAERTGGSVSTLTIQRTQQEDSAVYLCASSLVGSSEQFFGPGTRLTVL.

The chain uses TRBV4-1 and TRBJ1-2; D possibly corresponds to TRBD1 (6 bases). The CDR3 length is 15 residues. Looked up from germline, CDR1 is MGHRA and CDR2 is YSYEKL. V was cut by 0 bases and J by 6 bases, with 14 bases left in between. CDR3: CASSQEGARSDGYTF. The CDR3 DNA reads as TGCGCCAGCAGCCAAGAGGGGGCGCGTTCGGATGGCTACACCTTC.

The chain is built from TRBV7-7 and TRBJ2-5, with 7 bases that match TRBD2. The germline V gene has CDR1 SSHAT and CDR2 FNYEAQ (reference sequence). This CDR3 has 14 residues. The ends lost 5 bases at V and 5 bases at J; junction bases unmatched: 8. The CDR3 DNA reads TGTGCCAGCAGCCCAGGTAGCGGGCTGGAGACCCAGTACTTC. It is translated as CASSPGSGLETQYF.

V is TRBV6-7 and J is TRBJ1-2; D call uncertain. TRBV6-7 is labeled an ORF, and its function is uncertain. V was trimmed by 6 bases and J by 1 base, leaving 12 bases between them. CDR3 length: 14 residues. CDR3 coding DNA: TGTGCCAGCAGCCCCGAGTCGGGTAACTATGGCTACACCTTC. This translates into CASSPESGNYGYTF.

V usage is TRBV18 and J usage is TRBJ1-1; D uncertain. CDR1 and CDR2 (germline): KGHSH, LQKENI. The CDR3 sequence is 16 residues long. Trimming stripped 3 bases from V and 4 bases from J, with 18 bases between. CDR3 protein: CASSPALAASGTEAFF. CDR3 DNA sequence: TGTGCCAGCTCACCGGCTTTAGCGGCAAGTGGCACTGAAGCTTTCTTT.

The chain joins TRBV18 to TRBJ1-1, with D maybe TRBD1 (5 bases). Germline CDR1 is KGHSH and CDR2 is LQKENI. Trimming removed 5 bases from V and 1 base from J, with 11 bases in between. The CDR3 covers 14 residues. The CDR3 sequence is CASSFTGGNTEAFF. For the CDR3, the DNA is TGTGCCAGCTCATTCACGGGGGGGAACACTGAAGCTTTCTTT.

This chain uses TRBV7-2 with TRBJ2-7; D perhaps matches TRBD1 (6 bases). CDR3 length: 14 amino acids. In germline, CDR1 is SGHTA, CDR2 FQGNSA. Trimming took 1 base from V and 2 from J, leaving 9 bases between them. The CDR3 region has the DNA TGTGCCAGCAGCTTAGAGACAGGCGCCTACGAGCAGTACTTC. Protein product: CASSLETGAYEQYF.

V gene TRBV9 combines with J gene TRBJ2-5; 7 bases are a match to TRBD1. Germline-derived CDR1 and CDR2 are SGDLS and YYNGEE. With V trimmed by 0 bases and J by 6 bases, 5 bases remained unmatched. CDR3 size: 14 residues. The CDR3 spells CASSVGTGIQTQYF. The CDR3 DNA follows: TGTGCCAGCAGCGTAGGGACAGGTATCCAGACCCAGTACTTC.

The rearrangement joins TRBV5-4 to TRBJ2-2; TRBD2 matches 7 bases. This CDR3 contains 14 residues. The V and J ends lost 0 bases and 7 bases, in that order; junction bases with no gene match: 3. Germline CDR1 is SGHNT and CDR2 is YYREEE (reference sequence). The CDR3 DNA follows: TGTGCCAGCAGCTTGGGACTAGCCGGCGGGGAGCTGTTTTTT. This codes for CASSLGLAGGELFF.

The chain recombines TRBV7-9 with TRBJ1-2; D perhaps matches TRBD1 (5 bases). The CDR3 consists of 14 residues. Germline CDR1 is SEHNR and CDR2 is FQNEAQ (reference sequence). The V end was cut by 6 bases, the J end by 3 bases, with 14 bases between. CDR3 sequence reads: CASSGAGSYYGYTF. Written as DNA, the CDR3 is TGTGCCAGCAGTGGGGCAGGGTCGTACTATGGCTACACCTTC.

For this clone: Distinct nucleotide sequences in the sample also encode this CDR3. The chain has TRBV9 and TRBJ1-1; tentatively, D is TRBD1 (5 bases). V lost 2 bases to trimming and J lost 5 bases, with 10 bases between them. The CDR3 extends over 13 amino acids. Germline values: CDR1 SGDLS, CDR2 YYNGEE. CDR3: CASSVRVDTEAFF. The DNA of the CDR3 is TGTGCCAGCAGCGTCAGGGTGGATACTGAAGCTTTCTTT. Full variable domain (remainder filled in from reference TRBV9 and TRBJ1-1): DSGVTQTPKHLITATGQRVTLRCSPRSGDLSVYWYQQSLDQGLQFLIQYYNGEERAKGNILERFSAQQFPDLHSELNLSSLELGDSALYFCASSVRVDTEAFFGQGTRLTVV.

This chain links TRBV5-5 with TRBJ2-7; 7 nucleotides match TRBD1. The CDR3 covers 15 residues. The J segment lost 0 bases and the V segment lost 4 bases, leaving 7 bases of the junction unmatched. Per germline, CDR1 SGHKS and CDR2 YYEKEE (reference sequence). The CDR3 bases are TGTGCCAGCAGCCCCGGACAGGACAGCTCCTACGAGCAGTACTTC. Protein sequence: CASSPGQDSSYEQYF.

V is TRBV5-5 and J is TRBJ1-3; D ambiguous. The germline V and J ends were trimmed by 4 bases and 0 bases, with 8 bases remaining between them. Germline V gene lookup returns CDR1 SGHKS and CDR2 YYEKEE (reference sequence). The CDR3 runs to 14 residues. The CDR3 is CASSASRSGNTIYF. The CDR3 region has the DNA TGTGCCAGCAGCGCTAGTCGCTCTGGAAACACCATATATTTT.

CDR3 bases: TGTGCCAGCAGTTTCGAGGGGGCCATGACACTGTTTTTT. Residues: CASSFEGAMTLFF. The V gene is TRBV28, the J gene TRBJ1-4, with TRBD1 matching 7 bases. V was pared by 3 bases and J by 13 bases, with 8 bases of the junction left unmatched. Germline lookup yields CDR1 MDHEN and CDR2 SYDVKM. The CDR3 extends over 13 amino acids.

CDR3: CASRRTGYGNYGYTF. The CDR3 DNA follows: TGTGCCAGCAGGAGGACAGGGTACGGAAACTATGGCTACACCTTC. V and J are TRBV6-6 and TRBJ1-2, with TRBD1 matching 8 bases. Trimming at V came to 6 bases and at J to 2 bases, leaving 8 bases not matched to a gene. Germline V gene lookup returns CDR1 MNHNY and CDR2 SVGAGI (reference sequence). The CDR3 extends over 15 amino acids.

This sequence joins TRBV5-1 and TRBJ1-1, with D possibly matching TRBD1 (6 bases). Germline V gene lookup returns CDR1 SGHRS and CDR2 YFSETQ. The CDR3 spans 14 residues. V lost 2 bases, J lost 3 bases, and 11 bases lay in between. CDR3 in DNA: TGCGCCAGCAGCTTTACAGGGTGGGACACTGAAGCTTTCTTT. It codes for CASSFTGWDTEAFF.

Regarding this clone: The junction departs from the called germline gene at one end, perhaps through a read error. The gene calls are TRBV9 and TRBJ1-6; D gene unclear. The germline V gene encodes CDR1 SGDLS and CDR2 YYNGEE. The CDR3 loop spans 16 amino acids. Here the CDR3 DNA reads TGTGCCAGCAGCGTAGGAGGTCGGTCCTTTAATTCACCCCTCCACTTT. Translation gives CASSVGGRSFNSPLHF.